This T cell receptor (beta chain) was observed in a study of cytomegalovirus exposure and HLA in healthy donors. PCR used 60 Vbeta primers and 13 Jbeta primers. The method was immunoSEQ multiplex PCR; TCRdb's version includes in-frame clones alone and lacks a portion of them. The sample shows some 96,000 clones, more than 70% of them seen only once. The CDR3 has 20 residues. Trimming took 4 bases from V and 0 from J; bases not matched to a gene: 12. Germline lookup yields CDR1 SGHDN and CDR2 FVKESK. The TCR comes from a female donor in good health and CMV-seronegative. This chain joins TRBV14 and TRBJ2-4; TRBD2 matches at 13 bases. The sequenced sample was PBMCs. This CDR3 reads CASSRTSGSLGGLAKNIQYF. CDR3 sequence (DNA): TGTGCCAGCAGCCGGACTAGCGGGAGTCTGGGGGGATTAGCCAAAAACATTCAGTACTTC.